The 17 T cell receptor beta chains reported below all come from one sample, sequenced in a study of response to subunit inactivated influenza vaccine. TCRdb re-called the RT-PCR reads with MiXCR, one entry per CDR3 protein. The sample consists of fewer than 550,000 distinct CDR3 sequences, roughly 23% of them appearing once. Source: CD4+ T cells sorted from PBMCs, taken less than 6 days after vaccination. The receptors here all came from a middle-aged man who received an inactivated influenza vaccine.

This clonotype was detected only a few times. The V and J genes are TRBV5-1 and TRBJ2-7; 10 bases agree with TRBD2. V lost 4 bases and J lost 0; bases outside the gene matches: 4. The V gene's germline CDR1 is SGHRS and CDR2 YFSETQ. The CDR3 runs 15 residues. The CDR3 is CASSQSGRASYEQYF. In DNA, the CDR3 is TGCGCCAGCAGCCAAAGCGGGAGGGCCTCCTACGAGCAGTACTTC.

This chain connects TRBV20-1 to TRBJ2-1; TRBD2 agrees at 8 bases. The germline V gene encodes CDR1 DFQATT and CDR2 SNEGSKA (reference sequence). The CDR3 contains 16 residues. Losses at the gene ends were 1 base for V and 3 bases for J; bases not matched to a gene: 8. This CDR3 is CSARASGSKGYNEQFF. The CDR3 DNA sequence: TGCAGTGCTAGAGCCAGCGGGAGTAAAGGCTACAATGAGCAGTTCTTC.

The chain recombines TRBV20-1 with TRBJ2-7, with TRBD2 identical over 7 bases. The junction had 10 bases not matched to a gene; V was cut back by 5 bases and J by 0 bases. There are 15 residues in the CDR3. Per germline, CDR1 DFQATT and CDR2 SNEGSKA (reference sequence). The CDR3 DNA reads as TGCAGTGCTGGCTTGAGGGGCGGGGGCTCCTACGAGCAGTACTTC. The encoded protein is CSAGLRGGGSYEQYF.

This clonotype was counted a few times. The rearrangement links TRBV5-1 to TRBJ2-2; 7 bases are a match to TRBD2. The V gene's germline CDR1 is SGHRS and CDR2 YFSETQ. The CDR3 contains 13 residues. The ends lost 4 bases at V and 5 bases at J; junction bases unmatched: 2. CDR3 nucleotide sequence: TGCGCCAGCAGCACCGGGGGGACCGGGGAGCTGTTTTTT. This encodes CASSTGGTGELFF.

This clonotype has a handful of counts. This sequence joins TRBV5-4 and TRBJ2-1; 11 positions agree with TRBD2. Per the germline V gene, CDR1 is SGHNT and CDR2 is YYREEE (reference sequence). The CDR3 sequence is 16 residues long. Trimming at V came to 4 bases and at J to 1 base, leaving 4 bases not matched to a gene. CDR3 sequence: CASSPGLAESYNEQFF. DNA of the CDR3: TGTGCCAGCAGCCCGGGACTAGCGGAGTCCTACAATGAGCAGTTCTTC.

There are a few counts of this clonotype. The rearrangement links TRBV24-1 to TRBJ2-1, with 8 bases matching TRBD2. The J segment lost 5 bases and the V segment lost 4 bases, leaving 15 bases of the junction unmatched. The CDR3 spans 18 residues. CDR1 KGHDR and CDR2 SFDVKD come from the germline V gene. The chain's CDR3 is CATSDQTGSGRVNNEQFF. CDR3 nucleotides: TGTGCCACCAGTGACCAAACGGGGAGCGGGAGAGTCAACAATGAGCAGTTCTTC.

This chain links TRBV7-9 with TRBJ2-6; no clear D. V lost 0 bases and J lost 2, with 8 bases in between. In germline, CDR1 is SEHNR, CDR2 FQNEAQ (reference sequence). The CDR3 has 16 residues. The CDR3 DNA sequence: TGTGCCAGCAGCTTAGCAGCGACCCCTGGGGCCAACGTCCTGACTTTC. It translates to CASSLAATPGANVLTF.

The sample holds one count of this clonotype. This sequence joins TRBV6-2 or TRBV6-3 and TRBJ1-6; D perhaps matches TRBD1 (6 bases). CDR1 is MNHEY and CDR2 is SVGEGT in the germline V gene. Trimming took off 8 bases at V and 3 bases at J, with 8 bases between the two ends. The CDR3 is made up of 13 amino acids. CDR3 sequence reads: CASRTVYNSPLHF. The DNA for the CDR3 is TGTGCCAGCCGGACAGTCTATAATTCACCCCTCCACTTT.

This clonotype was counted a few times. The chain recombines TRBV7-6 with TRBJ2-5; no definite D call. The CDR3 extends over 14 amino acids. In germline, CDR1 is SGHVS, CDR2 FNYEAQ. Trimming cost V 1 base and J 5 bases, with 11 bases left between them. The CDR3 protein is CASSLGSRRETQYF. The CDR3 coding sequence is TGTGCCAGCAGCTTAGGGAGTAGGCGGGAGACCCAGTACTTC.

The CDR3 sequence: CSASQISNQPQHF. CDR3 nucleotides: TGCAGTGCTAGCCAAATTAGCAATCAGCCCCAGCATTTT. This rearrangement joins TRBV20-1 to TRBJ1-5; D unclear. Trimming removed 3 bases at V and 0 bases at J, with 6 bases between. This CDR3 has 13 amino acids. Germline lookup yields CDR1 DFQATT and CDR2 SNEGSKA (reference sequence).

The genes are TRBV25-1 and TRBJ2-1; 11 positions match TRBD1. Germline V gives CDR1 MGHDK, CDR2 SYGVNS. J gave up 2 bases and V 5 bases, and 2 bases lay outside the gene matches. This CDR3 spans 15 amino acids. The CDR3 reads CASSRTGGPYNEQFF. In DNA form, the CDR3 reads TGTGCCAGCAGTAGGACAGGGGGCCCCTACAATGAGCAGTTCTTC.

The chain combines TRBV24-1 with TRBJ1-1; 7 bases are shared with TRBD1. The CDR3 consists of 13 residues. V was clipped by 11 bases and J by 4 bases; unmatched bases: 9. CDR1 and CDR2 (germline): KGHDR, SFDVKD. This CDR3 reads CARVRGPGTEAFF. The CDR3 DNA is TGTGCCAGAGTAAGGGGGCCTGGCACTGAAGCTTTCTTT.

CDR3 DNA: TGTGCCAGCAGTCGTCGACAGGCTCATGAGCAGTTCTTC. It is translated as CASSRRQAHEQFF. This sequence joins TRBV12-3 or TRBV12-4 and TRBJ2-1; D perhaps matches TRBD1 (6 bases). This CDR3 is 13 amino acids long. V was trimmed by 5 bases and J by 8 bases, leaving 13 bases between them.

J is TRBJ2-3 and V is TRBV2, with D unresolved. CDR1 is SNHLY, CDR2 FYNNEI, per germline. V was cut by 7 bases and J by 2 bases, with 13 bases left in between. The CDR3 covers 14 residues. In DNA, the CDR3 is TGTGCCAGCAACCTCCTTACCACCACAGATACGCAGTATTTT. Protein product: CASNLLTTTDTQYF.

The chain carries TRBV6-2 or TRBV6-3 and TRBJ2-7; 8 bases are shared with TRBD1. Germline loops: CDR1 MNHEY, CDR2 SVGEGT. The CDR3 sequence is 14 residues long. After removal of 3 bases from V and 4 bases from J, the junction contained 5 bases not matched to a gene. This CDR3 reads CASSYRQGMYEQYF. CDR3 bases: TGTGCCAGCAGTTATCGACAGGGGATGTACGAGCAGTACTTC.

This clonotype was seen more than once but under ten times. The genes are TRBV29-1 and TRBJ2-1, with a weak D call TRBD1 (6 bases). The ends were cut back, 1 base at V and 2 bases at J, with 12 bases in the middle. CDR3 size: 15 residues. Germline CDR1 SQVTM, CDR2 ANQGSEA. For the CDR3, the DNA is TGCAGCGTTGAAGGGCACAGGGACCCCTACAATGAGCAGTTCTTC. It translates to CSVEGHRDPYNEQFF.

This clonotype was picked up one time. The J gene is TRBJ2-3, the V gene TRBV18; D assignment may be TRBD1 or TRBD2 (5 bases each). The CDR3 runs 17 residues. V lost 0 bases, J lost 0 bases, and 13 bases lay in between. Germline lookup yields CDR1 KGHSH and CDR2 LQKENI. The CDR3 spells CASSPPGRPISTDTQYF. The CDR3 DNA reads TGTGCCAGCTCACCACCGGGACGACCCATTAGCACAGATACGCAGTATTTT.